This T cell receptor beta chain was captured by sequencing in a study of T cell clones after liver transplantation. Study-wide context: TCRbeta sequencing after a pre-transplant mixed lymphocyte reaction identified graft-donor-reactive clones, later tracked in post-transplant blood. Graft-donor-reactive sequences were compared with third-party-reactive TCRbeta sequences from pre-transplant mixed lymphocyte reactions.

In its sample, this clone was seen once. Its antigen is undetermined. Germline V gene lookup returns CDR1 LNHDA and CDR2 SQIVND (reference sequence). The germline V and J ends were trimmed by 4 bases and 4 bases, with 5 bases remaining between them. There are 12 residues in the CDR3. Profiled with immunoSEQ multiplex PCR; TCRdb holds only in-frame clones, not every one. The sample shows nearly 55,000 clones, approximately 88% of them seen only once. Overall study results and limits: In 5 of 8 subjects, circulating graft-donor-reactive CD4 TCRbeta sequences fell significantly after transplant.

The source is a human donor who received a liver transplant. Source: CD4+ T cells from blood, taken before liver transplant. The gene calls are TRBV19 and TRBJ2-1; no clear D. Here the CDR3 reads CASSNAYNEQFF. CDR3 DNA: TGTGCCAGTAGTAATGCATACAATGAGCAGTTCTTC.